This T cell receptor (beta chain) was identified during a study of shared clonotypes between healthy human individuals. Overall study: Sampling drew on donors who were a couple of women and a few men aged 18 to 49.

V gave up 1 base and J gave up 2 bases, with 8 bases separating them. CDR3 size: 14 residues. CDR1 LGHNA and CDR2 YNFKEQ come from the germline V gene. Concerning this clone itself: As yet, its antigen is unknown.

Study-wide results and limits: Naive CD4 clonotypes were shared across a handful of donors at about 5.3%. Clonotype sharing among the donors was expected to vary with sequencing depth. A reduction in generation probabilities was seen for non-shared clonotypes relative to those shared by all four donors.

TCRdb's copy holds only in-frame clones and misses some; the assay was immunoSEQ multiplex PCR. In the table there are about 2.3 million clones, about nine tenths of which are singletons. The sequencing sample was made of naive CD4+ T cells from PBMCs. Subset meaning: CD45RA+ positively selected. V is TRBV4-2 and J is TRBJ1-2; D remains unclear. This TCR was sampled from a man aged 18 to 35 in good health. Some clones in this sample may be carry-over from other donors' samples. The CDR3 is CASSQGVGNYGYTF. In nucleotides, the CDR3 is TGTGCCAGCAGCCAAGGGGTCGGCAACTATGGCTACACCTTC.